The 13 T cell receptor beta chains in this list originate from one sample, sequenced in a study of cytotoxic CD8 clonotypes in ibrutinib-treated CLL. The data were produced by immunoSEQ multiplex PCR, yet TCRdb's version contains in-frame clones alone and is incomplete. The table has about 39,000 clones, about 65% seen once. Source: PBMCs, taken at disease progression, from a patient treated with ibrutinib. These receptors all come from a human donor with chronic lymphocytic leukemia.

This sequence joins TRBV5-1 and TRBJ2-7, with 11 bases aligning to TRBD2. The V segment lost 5 bases and the J segment 5 bases; nucleotides outside the gene matches: 9. There are 15 residues in the CDR3. CDR1 and CDR2 (germline): SGHRS, YFSETQ. For the CDR3, the DNA is TGCGCCAGCAGAAGGAAACTAGCGGGAGATGACGAGCAGTACTTC. Amino acids: CASRRKLAGDDEQYF.

The chain has TRBV5-4 and TRBJ2-7, with 12 bases that match TRBD1. This CDR3 region has 15 residues. Germline V gives CDR1 SGHNT, CDR2 YYREEE (reference sequence). J lost 2 bases, V lost 3 bases, and 3 bases had no gene match. CDR3 loop: CASSSRDRGPYEQYF. CDR3 nucleotide sequence: TGTGCCAGCAGCTCGCGGGACAGGGGGCCCTACGAGCAGTACTTC. The complete variable domain, with remaining parts taken from reference TRBV5-4 and TRBJ2-7, reads ETGVTQSPTHLIKTRGQQVTLRCSSQSGHNTVSWYQQALGQGPQFIFQYYREEENGRGNFPPRFSGLQFPNYSSELNVNALELDDSALYLCASSSRDRGPYEQYFGPGTRLTVT.

V and J are TRBV30 and TRBJ1-5, with D hard to call. Germline-derived CDR1 and CDR2 are GTSNPN and SVGIG (reference sequence). This CDR3 is built from 13 residues. V was pared by 3 bases and J by 9 bases, with 15 bases between. Written as DNA, the CDR3 is TGTGCCTGGAGCGGGCCCCCCTTCGGGCCCCAGCATTTT. Its protein is CAWSGPPFGPQHF.

In DNA, the CDR3 is TGTGCCAGCAGCCACAGGGTATCAAGGGGCTACGAGCAGTACTTC. Residues: CASSHRVSRGYEQYF. The J gene is TRBJ2-7, the V gene TRBV11-1, with D possibly being TRBD1 (6 bases). Trimming left V 5 bases short and J 3 bases short, with 17 bases between. Germline values: CDR1 SGHAT, CDR2 FQDESV (reference sequence). This CDR3 comprises 15 residues. Based on the CDR3 plus reference TRBV11-1 and TRBJ2-7, the full variable domain is EAEVAQSPRYKITEKSQAVAFWCDPISGHATLYWYRQILGQGPELLVQFQDESVVDDSQLPKDRFSAERLKGVDSTLKIQPAELGDSAMYLCASSHRVSRGYEQYFGPGTRLTVT.

J is TRBJ2-7 and V is TRBV5-4, with 8 bases lining up with TRBD1. This CDR3 is 16 amino acids long. From germline, CDR1 is SGHNT and CDR2 YYREEE (reference sequence). J was trimmed by 3 bases and V by 0 bases; bases with no gene match: 8. CDR3 in amino acids: CASSLGQGALFYEQYF. The CDR3 DNA follows: TGTGCCAGCAGCTTGGGTCAGGGGGCGCTTTTCTACGAGCAGTACTTC.

This rearrangement joins TRBV7-8 to TRBJ1-5; D may be TRBD1 (6 bases). The CDR3 spans 19 residues. V was clipped by 0 bases and J by 1 base, with 19 bases between them. CDR1 and CDR2 from the germline V gene are SGHVS and FQNEAQ. The DNA for the CDR3 is TGTGCCAGCAGCTTAGCACAGGGACCCAGATGGGGGAGCAATCAGCCCCAGCATTTT. The encoded protein is CASSLAQGPRWGSNQPQHF.

This clone was seen just once. The genes are TRBV11-3 and TRBJ2-7; 12 positions match TRBD2. The CDR3 runs to 14 residues. CDR1 is SGHNT, CDR2 YENEEA, per germline. The V segment lost 5 bases and the J segment 3 bases; nucleotides outside the gene matches: 2. The CDR3, as DNA: TGTGCCAGCAGCCGGACTAGCGGGAACTACGAGCAGTACTTC. Its translation: CASSRTSGNYEQYF.

V and J are TRBV5-1 and TRBJ2-7; no firm D call. V was clipped by 4 bases and J by 2 bases, with 13 bases between them. Germline V gives CDR1 SGHRS, CDR2 YFSETQ. The CDR3 loop spans 14 amino acids. Here the CDR3 DNA reads TGCGCCAGCAGCGTCTTCTCGGGCCCCTACGAGCAGTACTTC. Protein: CASSVFSGPYEQYF.

This chain joins TRBV27 and TRBJ2-3, with 9 bases matching TRBD1. The CDR3 has 16 amino acids. J gave up 3 bases and V 5 bases, and 9 bases lay outside the gene matches. Germline V gene lookup returns CDR1 MNHEY and CDR2 SMNVEV (reference sequence). The CDR3 DNA sequence: TGTGCCAGCAGTCCCTCCACAGGGGGCTGGACAGATACGCAGTATTTT. Translating gives CASSPSTGGWTDTQYF.

This chain uses TRBV5-6 with TRBJ2-2; 10 bases match TRBD1. From germline, CDR1 is SGHDT and CDR2 YYEEEE. The CDR3 totals 17 residues. The junction had 9 bases not matched to a gene; V was cut back by 2 bases and J by 5 bases. This CDR3 is CASSLAGTGEYTGELFF. CDR3 sequence (DNA): TGTGCCAGCAGCTTAGCCGGGACAGGGGAATATACCGGGGAGCTGTTTTTT.

The V and J genes are TRBV6-1 and TRBJ2-5, with 10 bases fitting TRBD1. Per the germline V gene, CDR1 is MNHNS and CDR2 is SASEGT. This CDR3 is built from 14 residues. V was pared by 2 bases and J by 7 bases, with 4 bases of the junction left unmatched. The CDR3 region has the DNA TGTGCCAGCAGTGAATCGGGACAGGGGATGACCCAGTACTTC. Translation gives CASSESGQGMTQYF.

V gene TRBV29-1 combines with J gene TRBJ1-4; weak D call: TRBD1 (6 bases). Trimming shortened V by 1 base and J by 4 bases, and 13 bases separated the two germline ends. CDR1 is SQVTM, CDR2 ANQGSEA, per germline. The CDR3 is made up of 15 amino acids. CDR3 DNA sequence: TGCAGCGTTGAAGCTGGGACACCTTTTAATGAAAAACTGTTTTTT. It specifies CSVEAGTPFNEKLFF.

The V and J genes are TRBV27 and TRBJ2-7, with 7 bases that match TRBD2. Germline V gene data show CDR1 as MNHEY and CDR2 as SMNVEV (reference sequence). The CDR3 extends over 15 amino acids. The V segment lost 1 base and the J segment 4 bases; nucleotides outside the gene matches: 7. CDR3 nucleotide sequence: TGTGCCAGCAGTTTATGGGGCGGGAGTGTTTACGAGCAGTACTTC. As protein: CASSLWGGSVYEQYF.